This record covers a single T cell receptor beta chain. Its cognate antigen has yet to be identified. The record has no base qualities; no much larger clone is one base away. The germline V gene encodes CDR1 SQVTM and CDR2 ANQGSEA. Measured from the cysteine to the phenylalanine, the CDR3 is 12 residues long. Only the CDR3 portion is preserved as DNA: 36 bases, with reading frame beginning at the first base. V is shortened by 7 bases, J by 3 bases, and the region joining them spans 12 bases. The library was prepared using the immunoSEQ multiplex PCR assay. For the multiplex PCR, a mixture combining 60 forward primers for TCR Vbeta segments and 13 reverse primers for TCR Jbeta segments was used. Amplification of the CDR3 region of rearranged TCR beta genes was performed with a multiplex PCR assay on genomic DNA. The Illumina HiSeq System was used to sequence the amplified TCR beta libraries as 87-base-pair reads. The study's processing was this. A later analysis counted 75 million to 100 million unique TCR beta chains across the 670 or so repertoires, and some 11 million of these chains were shared by at least two donors. Raw reads were error-corrected and collapsed into unique sequences with a nearest-neighbor algorithm that merged closely related sequences to remove PCR and sequencing errors. To assign V, D and J gene segments, CDR3 sequences were aligned to IMGT reference sequences. For a sequence to be retained, a match of at least six nucleotides to both a V gene segment and a J gene segment was required. Rearrangements were called productive when the CDR3 lacked stop codons and stayed in frame with V and J; all others were non-productive. CDR3 was defined according to IMGT convention as the region running from the second conserved V-encoded cysteine to the conserved J-encoded phenylalanine. In an earlier analysis of around 570 of the donors, sequences lacking an unambiguous match to a single V gene segment were excluded. In an earlier analysis of several hundred of the donors, V segments were called functional above 56.7% productive rearrangements and were called segregating when the between-donor standard deviation exceeded 5%. A statistical classification framework was developed to diagnose cytomegalovirus status using the catalog of TCR beta chain sequences. In a later analysis, V and J genes were assigned by comparing TCR nucleotide sequences against IMGT/GENE-DB human TR gene sequences. In a later analysis, CDR3 sequences and most-parsimonious VDJ recombination scenarios were assigned using the TCRdist pipeline. In a later analysis, each TCR beta chain was defined by its CDR3 amino acid sequence together with its V-gene family, and reads lacking a unique V-gene family were excluded. In a later analysis, approximately 590 highly shared, low-generation-probability nucleotide sequences were removed to address suspected cross-contamination and a sequencing artifact. For each public chain, a later analysis derived a clonal expansion index from normalized ranks of inferred template counts within each repertoire. Generation probabilities in a later analysis came from a VDJ recombination model fitted to out-of-frame rearrangements, and those results were checked against IGoR. In a later analysis, hypergeometric tests were used to score TCR-TCR, TCR-HLA and TCR-CMV co-occurrence, with a repertoire-size bias correction applied to TCR pairs. A later analysis estimated false discovery rates by permuting HLA or CMV assignments 20 times. In a later analysis, co-occurring TCRs were grouped using DBSCAN, with TCRdist sequence similarity added in when clustering inside HLA-allele-positive subsets. Co-occurrence clustering excluded repertoires with fewer than 30,000 or more than 120,000 public chains, plus five with anomalous nucleotide sharing. Held by TCRdb, this immuneACCESS table contains in-frame sequences only and omits some clones. Under half of the omission traces to an unresolved V gene where checked; the cause of the rest is unknown. From that table come the V and J calls and clone size; the DNA was used to work out D and trimming. The sample table contains 100,000 to 150,000 clones; only one count was recorded for roughly 88% of them. Under 2% of the sample is held by the ten biggest clonotypes.

The cohort consisted of 650 to 850 healthy bone marrow donors. Cohort members were all nominally healthy when sampled, although unrecorded immune exposures were likely present. The donor was CMV seronegative and belonged to the group of 350 to 400 seronegative cohort members. Each donor provided a peripheral blood sample, and peripheral blood mononuclear cells were used for TCR beta sequencing. The Qiagen DNeasy Blood Extraction Kit was used to extract genomic DNA from the blood cell samples. The data were obtained in a study of cytomegalovirus exposure and HLA in healthy donors (dated by TCRdb to between 2016 and 2019). Notes on the research overall: An earlier analysis of several hundred of the donors reported roughly 270 Gb of sequence data and 117 million unique TCR beta sequences from some 180 million T cells. Besides the first cohort of 666 subjects, a separate validation cohort made up of about 120 different subjects was used. Every repertoire in the discovery cohort had been generated on one and the same sequencing platform. HLA typing covered class I and class II loci at four-digit resolution. Among about 370 genotyped donors of the cohort, an average of approximately 240,000 unique TCR beta nucleotide sequences was sequenced per donor, of which roughly 17% were non-productive. Using immunosequencing, the study profiled T cell repertoires from around 680 subjects and related those repertoires to cytomegalovirus serostatus. In a later analysis, previously published TCR beta repertoires from 670 or so donors were re-analyzed and high-resolution HLA genotyping was added so that TCR occurrence patterns could be studied. Donor age, sex, ethnicity and CMV serostatus were compiled together with the repertoire data. In a later genetic analysis, genome-wide SNP genotypes for about 55% of the roughly 700 donors were used, and that subset was treated as a discovery cohort. The number of typed donors differed by locus: roughly 620-640 for A, B, C, DRB1 and DQB1; roughly 510 for DQA1; 606 for DPA1; and roughly 490 for DPB1. High-throughput TCR immunosequencing, statistical association of individual TCRs with disease status, and machine learning were combined to predict cytomegalovirus infection status. The aim of the study was to test whether cataloging public T cell receptors could identify signatures of past pathogen exposure. To decide whether each TCR beta V gene segment behaved as functional or pseudogenic, an earlier analysis of approximately 620 of the donors relied on high-throughput TCR beta sequencing. Among the roughly 380 genotyped donors, about 83% belonged to the genetic ancestry cluster associated with self-reported Caucasian donors. Rather than using new phenotypic data, the later analysis identified candidate immune exposures from TCR beta sequences and from how often those sequences occurred across donors. Because of strong linkage in the cohort, five DR-DQ haplotypes were treated as single units for association and clustering. Approximately 330 gigabases of sequencing data and around 80 million unique TCR sequences made up an early release that covered approximately 650 HLA-typed donors.

Beyond this particular receptor, the publication reports: While some public TCRs were present in many individuals, most TCR sequences turned up only very rarely across donors. In the study, 164 TCR beta chains were listed as associated with cytomegalovirus. In an earlier analysis of around 600 of the donors, most TCR beta V segments appeared in productive rearrangements about 87% or about 30% of the time, broadly matching IMGT annotations. CMV serostatus was the only immune exposure information available for the cohort. In a later genetic analysis, a missense DCLRE1C variant was associated with V-gene and J-gene trimming of TCR beta chains, and the association was replicated in an independent cohort. A cluster of highly shared sequence variants was judged likely to represent a technical artifact of the sequencing pipeline. When HLA alleles, especially DR and DQ, strongly co-occurred, attributing TCR associations to individual alleles was difficult. Specific HLA alleles were associated with 15,000 to 20,000 TCR beta sequences at a false discovery rate of 0.05 in a later analysis. Compared with equally common non-associated chains, HLA-associated TCR beta chains in a later analysis were more clonally expanded and had lower generation probabilities. Seventeen rarely observed V segments, including chromosome 9 orphons, were excluded from the earlier analysis of about 610 of the donors because counts were too low. In this cohort, only TCR beta chains were sequenced, and detectable features were limited by the absence of alpha or paired-chain data. Presence/absence analyses assumed roughly uniform sequencing depth across donors, an assumption that may not hold. In vitro tests confirmed that a few of the cytomegalovirus-associated TCR beta chains recognize cytomegalovirus antigens. A further reported finding was that TCR beta sequences accurately predicted the HLA-A and HLA-B alleles for most subjects in the first cohort. A later genetic analysis reported fewer N-insertions in productive TCRs among donors in an Asian-associated ancestry cluster than the roughly 720-donor mean. In a later analysis, several top co-occurrence clusters were reported to appear linked to parvovirus B19, influenza, CMV and Epstein-Barr virus. According to a later analysis, most CMV-associated TCR beta chains appeared to be HLA-restricted, and the HLA associations seemed to be driven largely by CMV exposure. The classifier was reported to diagnose cytomegalovirus status with high specificity and sensitivity in both the original and validation cohorts. According to a later analysis, TCR association rates differed among HLA loci, with DRB1 alleles showing the most associated TCRs and HLA-C alleles showing the fewest. Some IMGT-functional V segments, including TRBV6-2 and TRBV6-3, could not be told apart with the 87-base-pair reads, so those segments were excluded. The authors suggested that the approach could potentially be extended to other disease states and immunological phenotypes. Correlated functional status among segregating V segments might be attributable to linkage disequilibrium, but an unknown experimental factor could not be ruled out. Because some donors lacked HLA typing at each locus, the association tests relied only on the typed subset.

The receptor was derived from a boy under 18 in good health and CMV-seronegative. Sequenced material: PBMCs. The receptor chain draws on TRBV29-1 and TRBJ1-1; the D region possibly corresponds to TRBD1 (5 bases align). The CDR3: CSAQGRDTEAFF. In nucleotides, the sequence is TGCAGCGCGCAGGGTCGAGACACTGAAGCTTTCTTT.